The T cell receptor (beta chain) described here comes from a study of blood T cells in healthy people across ages. Study-wide findings and caveats: Percentage of naive T cells showed a strong correlation with TCR beta diversity. Researchers deemed the diversity estimates from one million T cells underestimates.

Germline V gene sequence: CDR1 MNHEY, CDR2 SMNVEV (reference sequence). V was clipped by 7 bases and J by 3 bases, with 13 bases between them. The CDR3 sequence is 13 residues long. With respect to this clonotype: No antigen is known for it.

Sample-barcoded 5' priming and a J-beta primer mix drove a second PCR of roughly 7 to 11 cycles. TCRdb called the 5' RACE reads again in MiXCR, with one record for every CDR3 protein. The top ten hold 7.9% of the sample, which has more than 1,400,000 distinct CDR3 sequences, around 39% seen once. The donors, aged about 6 to 100, were healthy Caucasians from Russia. Sequencing was performed on blood. This TCR derives from a woman aged 18-29 years in good health. The rearrangement joins TRBV27 to TRBJ2-7; D uncertain. DNA of the CDR3: TGTGCCAGCAATCGGGCAGGAGACTACGAGCAGTACTTC. Protein: CASNRAGDYEQYF.